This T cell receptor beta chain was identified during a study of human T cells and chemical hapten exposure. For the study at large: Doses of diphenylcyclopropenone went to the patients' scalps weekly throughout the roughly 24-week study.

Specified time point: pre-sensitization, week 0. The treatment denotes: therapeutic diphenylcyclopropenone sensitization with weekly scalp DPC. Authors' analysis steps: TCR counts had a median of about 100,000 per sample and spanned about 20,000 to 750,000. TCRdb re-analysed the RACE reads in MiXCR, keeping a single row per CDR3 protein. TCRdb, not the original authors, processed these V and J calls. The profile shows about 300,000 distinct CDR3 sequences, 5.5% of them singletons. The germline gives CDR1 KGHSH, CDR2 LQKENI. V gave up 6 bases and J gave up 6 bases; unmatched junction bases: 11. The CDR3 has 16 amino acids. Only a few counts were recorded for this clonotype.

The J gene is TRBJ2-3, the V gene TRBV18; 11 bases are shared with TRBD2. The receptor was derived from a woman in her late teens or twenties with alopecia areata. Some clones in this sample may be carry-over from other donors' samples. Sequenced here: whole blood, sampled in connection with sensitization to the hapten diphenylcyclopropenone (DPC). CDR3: CASSRTSGPLGDTQYF. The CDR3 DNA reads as TGTGCCAGCTCCCGGACTAGCGGGCCGCTTGGGGATACGCAGTATTTT.